The clone carrying this T cell receptor (beta chain) has a handful of counts. TCRdb's table, derived via immunoSEQ multiplex PCR, lists solely in-frame clones and lacks some. Seen here are about 74,000 clones, around nine tenths observed once, and the top ten hold roughly 10%. This specimen belongs to a study of blood T cell repertoires in COVID-19. Study details: Spain, Italy and the United States supplied samples that represented acute and convalescent COVID-19. In each case, the material was cDNA or gDNA derived from T cells, B-cell-depleted T cells, or PBMCs.

The germline V gene has CDR1 SGHTA and CDR2 FQGNSA. The CDR3 is 19 amino acids. With V trimmed by 0 bases and J by 6 bases, 15 bases remained unmatched. The sequenced sample consisted of peripheral blood. This clonotype originated in a human donor in a cohort sampled during active COVID-19. This rearrangement joins TRBV7-2 to TRBJ2-1, with 9 bases that match TRBD2. The CDR3 coding sequence is TGTGCCAGCAGCTTAGCTGGACGTCGTGGGACTAGCAGAACCAATGAGCAGTTCTTC. This codes for CASSLAGRRGTSRTNEQFF.